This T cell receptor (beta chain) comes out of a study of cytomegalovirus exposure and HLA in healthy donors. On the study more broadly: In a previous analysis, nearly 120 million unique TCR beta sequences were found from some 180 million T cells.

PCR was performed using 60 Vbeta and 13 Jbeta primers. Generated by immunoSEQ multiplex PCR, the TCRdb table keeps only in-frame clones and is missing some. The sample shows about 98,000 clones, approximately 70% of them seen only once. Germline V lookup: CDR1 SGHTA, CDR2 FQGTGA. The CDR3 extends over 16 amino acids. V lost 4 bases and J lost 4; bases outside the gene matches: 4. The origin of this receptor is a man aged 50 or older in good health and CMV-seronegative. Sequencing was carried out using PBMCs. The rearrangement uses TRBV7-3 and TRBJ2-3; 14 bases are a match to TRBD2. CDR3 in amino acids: CASSSGTSGRSDTQYF. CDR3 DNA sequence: TGTGCCAGCAGCTCTGGGACTAGCGGGAGATCAGATACGCAGTATTTT.